The clone carrying this TCR beta chain was found once. Individuals drawn from around 25 US areas were about 18 to 100 years old. Participants were placed into cohorts based on the clinical history they reported. Generated by immunoSEQ multiplex PCR, the TCRdb table keeps only in-frame clones and is missing some. Here the sample spans fewer than 200,000 clones, around 80% being singletons. The length of the CDR3 is 15 residues. Germline V gives CDR1 GTSNPN, CDR2 SVGIG (reference sequence). Trimming removed 3 bases from V and 2 bases from J; junction bases left unmatched: 4. The sample is drawn from a study of blood T cell repertoires in COVID-19. Overall study context: The cDNA or gDNA used as material had been derived from T cells, B-cell-depleted T cells, or PBMCs.

This receptor was taken from a man aged 50 or older who had recovered from COVID-19. This rearrangement joins TRBV30 to TRBJ2-6; 7 bases align to TRBD1. The sequencing sample was made of PBMCs or T cells enriched from blood (not recorded which). DNA of the CDR3: TGTGCCTGGAGCTCCAGGGGGACTGGGGCCAACGTCCTGACTTTC. Translated: CAWSSRGTGANVLTF. Combining the CDR3 with reference TRBV30 and TRBJ2-6 gives the whole variable domain SQTIHQWPATLVQPVGSPLSLECTVEGTSNPNLYWYRQAAGRGLQLLFYSVGIGQISSEVPQNLSASRPQDRQFILSSKKLLLSDSGFYLCAWSSRGTGANVLTFGAGSRLTVL.